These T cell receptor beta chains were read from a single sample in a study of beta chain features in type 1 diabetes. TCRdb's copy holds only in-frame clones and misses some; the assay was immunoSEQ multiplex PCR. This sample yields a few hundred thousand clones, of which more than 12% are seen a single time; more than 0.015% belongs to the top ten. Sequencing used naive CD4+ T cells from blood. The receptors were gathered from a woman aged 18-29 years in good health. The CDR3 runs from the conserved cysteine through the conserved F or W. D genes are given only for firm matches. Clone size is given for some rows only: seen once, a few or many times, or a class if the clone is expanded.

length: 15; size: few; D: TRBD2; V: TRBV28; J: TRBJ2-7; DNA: TGTGCCAGCAGCCCCGGGACTAGCGCTTCCTACGAGCAGTACTTC; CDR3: CASSPGTSASYEQYF
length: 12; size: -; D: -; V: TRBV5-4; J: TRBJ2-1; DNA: TGTGCCAGCAGCTTGGATCGGAATGAGCAGTTCTTC; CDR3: CASSLDRNEQFF
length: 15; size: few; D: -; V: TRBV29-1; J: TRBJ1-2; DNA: TGCAGCGTTGAAGATAGCGGGGGGCCTCTCTATGGCTACACCTTC; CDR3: CSVEDSGGPLYGYTF
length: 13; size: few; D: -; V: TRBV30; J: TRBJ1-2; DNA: TGTGCCTGGGACAGGCGCGGGTTTTATGGCTACACCTTC; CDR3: CAWDRRGFYGYTF
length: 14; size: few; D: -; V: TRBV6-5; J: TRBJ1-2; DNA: TGTGCCAGCACCTACGCTCAGGGGAACTATGGCTACACCTTC; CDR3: CASTYAQGNYGYTF
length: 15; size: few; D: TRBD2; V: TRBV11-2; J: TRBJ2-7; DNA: TGTGCCAGCAGCTTACGACTAGCGGGGAACTACGAGCAGTACTTC; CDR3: CASSLRLAGNYEQYF
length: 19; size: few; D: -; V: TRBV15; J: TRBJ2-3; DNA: TGTGCCACCAGCAGAGGACGGGGGTTCGCCCGAACTAGCACAGATACGCAGTATTTT; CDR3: CATSRGRGFARTSTDTQYF
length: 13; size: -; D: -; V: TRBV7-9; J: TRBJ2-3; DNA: TGTGCCAGCAGCCCCGGGAACACAGATACGCAGTATTTT; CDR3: CASSPGNTDTQYF
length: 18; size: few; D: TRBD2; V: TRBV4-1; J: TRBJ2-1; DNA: TGCGCCAGCAGCCAAGGGACTAGCGGGAGATGGTCCTACAATGAGCAGTTCTTC; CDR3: CASSQGTSGRWSYNEQFF
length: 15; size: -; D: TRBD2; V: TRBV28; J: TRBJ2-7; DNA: TGTGCCAGCAGTTTGTCACGGGCGGGAGTTAACGAGCAGTACTTC; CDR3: CASSLSRAGVNEQYF